What follows is one T cell receptor beta chain and its context. This entry belongs to a study of blood T cell repertoires in COVID-19. Across the whole study: There were acute and convalescent COVID-19 samples, and they came from the United States, Italy and Spain.

Residents of about two dozen US areas, aged roughly 18 to 89 years, made up the participants. Participants reported their clinical history, and cohort assignment relied on those reports. Per the study methods: Estimated nucleated cell counts came from reference gene primer amplification. Generated by immunoSEQ multiplex PCR, the TCRdb table keeps only in-frame clones and is missing some. V, J and clone size are those of that table, while D and trimming were read from the DNA. The repertoire holds 190,000 or so clones, with 87% as singletons. V lost 3 bases to trimming and J lost 3 bases, with 8 bases between them. The CDR3 length is 13 residues.

V usage is TRBV12-3 or TRBV12-4 and J usage is TRBJ2-5; TRBD1 might be the D (6 bases). Sequenced: PBMCs or T cells enriched from blood (not recorded which). This TCR came from a man aged 18 to 29 with acute COVID-19. CDR3: CASSFKGEETQYF. The CDR3 DNA sequence: TGTGCCAGCAGTTTCAAGGGGGAAGAGACCCAGTACTTC.